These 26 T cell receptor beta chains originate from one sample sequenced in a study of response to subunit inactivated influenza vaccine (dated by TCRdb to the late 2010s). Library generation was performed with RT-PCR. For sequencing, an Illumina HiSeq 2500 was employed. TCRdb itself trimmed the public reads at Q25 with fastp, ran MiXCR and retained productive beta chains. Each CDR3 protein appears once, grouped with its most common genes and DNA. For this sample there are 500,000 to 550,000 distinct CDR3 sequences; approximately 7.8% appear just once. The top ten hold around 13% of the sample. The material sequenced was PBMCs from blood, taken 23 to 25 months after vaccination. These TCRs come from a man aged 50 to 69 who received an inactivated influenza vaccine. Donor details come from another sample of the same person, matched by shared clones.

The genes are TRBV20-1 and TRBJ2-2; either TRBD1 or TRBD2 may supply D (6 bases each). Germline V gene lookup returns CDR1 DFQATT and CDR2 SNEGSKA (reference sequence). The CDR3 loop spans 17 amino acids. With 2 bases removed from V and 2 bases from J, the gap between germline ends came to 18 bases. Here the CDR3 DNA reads TGCAGTGCTAGACAAGGGACGTGGGGGGCTAACACCGGGGAGCTGTTTTTT. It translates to CSARQGTWGANTGELFF.

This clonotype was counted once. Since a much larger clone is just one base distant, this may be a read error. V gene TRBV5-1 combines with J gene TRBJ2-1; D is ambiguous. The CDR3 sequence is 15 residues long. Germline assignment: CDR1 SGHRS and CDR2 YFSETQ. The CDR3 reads CTSSMSWSSYNEQFF. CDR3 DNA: TGCACCAGCAGCATGAGCTGGAGCTCCTACAATGAGCAGTTCTTC.

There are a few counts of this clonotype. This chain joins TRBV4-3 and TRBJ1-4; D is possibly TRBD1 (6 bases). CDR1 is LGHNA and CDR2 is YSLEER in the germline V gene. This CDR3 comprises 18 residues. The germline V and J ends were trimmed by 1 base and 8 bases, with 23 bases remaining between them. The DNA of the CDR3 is TGCGCCAGCAGCCAAGTTGACGGCTTACAGGGTTTAGGGGAAAAACTGTTTTTT. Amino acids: CASSQVDGLQGLGEKLFF.

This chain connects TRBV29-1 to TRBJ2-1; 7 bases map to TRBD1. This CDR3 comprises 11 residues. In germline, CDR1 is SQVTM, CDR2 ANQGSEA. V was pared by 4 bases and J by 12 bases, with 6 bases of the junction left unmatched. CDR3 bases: TGCAGCGTTGGGGGGTGGGACAGGCAGTTCTTC. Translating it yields CSVGGWDRQFF.

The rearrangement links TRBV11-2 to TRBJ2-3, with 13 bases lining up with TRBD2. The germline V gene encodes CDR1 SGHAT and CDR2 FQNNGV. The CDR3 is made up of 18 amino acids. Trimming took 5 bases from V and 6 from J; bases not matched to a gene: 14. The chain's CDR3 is CASSGKAGLAGSYDTQYF. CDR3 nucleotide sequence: TGTGCCAGCAGCGGAAAGGCGGGACTAGCGGGGAGTTACGATACGCAGTATTTT. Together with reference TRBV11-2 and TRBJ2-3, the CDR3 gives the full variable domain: EAGVAQSPRYKIIEKRQSVAFWCNPISGHATLYWYQQILGQGPKLLIQFQNNGVVDDSQLPKDRFSAERLKGVDSTLKIQPAKLEDSAVYLCASSGKAGLAGSYDTQYFGPGTRLTVL.

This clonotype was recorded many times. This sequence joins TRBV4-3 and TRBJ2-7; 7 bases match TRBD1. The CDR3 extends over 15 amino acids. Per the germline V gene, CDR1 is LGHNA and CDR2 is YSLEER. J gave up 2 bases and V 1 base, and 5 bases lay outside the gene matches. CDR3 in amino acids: CASSQGTGSAYEQYF. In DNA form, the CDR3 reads TGCGCCAGCAGCCAAGGGACAGGTTCAGCCTACGAGCAGTACTTC.

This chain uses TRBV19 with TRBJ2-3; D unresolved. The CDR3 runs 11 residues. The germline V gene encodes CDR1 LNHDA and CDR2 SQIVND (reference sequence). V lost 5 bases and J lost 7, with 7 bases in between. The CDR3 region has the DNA TGTGCCAGTAGTGAGAGGAATACGCAGTATTTT. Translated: CASSERNTQYF.

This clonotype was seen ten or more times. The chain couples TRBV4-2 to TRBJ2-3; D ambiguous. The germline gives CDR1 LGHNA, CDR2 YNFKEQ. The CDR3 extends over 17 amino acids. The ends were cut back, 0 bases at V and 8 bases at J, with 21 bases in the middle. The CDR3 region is CASSQERPTTSKRTQYF. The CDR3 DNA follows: TGTGCCAGCAGCCAAGAGCGACCGACGACCTCAAAGCGTACGCAGTATTTT.

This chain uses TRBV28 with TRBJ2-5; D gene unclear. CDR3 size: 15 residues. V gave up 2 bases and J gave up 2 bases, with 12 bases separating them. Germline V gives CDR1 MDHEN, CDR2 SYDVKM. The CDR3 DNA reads TGTGCCAGCAGTTTAGTCCCCGGCCTTCAAGAGACCCAGTACTTC. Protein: CASSLVPGLQETQYF.

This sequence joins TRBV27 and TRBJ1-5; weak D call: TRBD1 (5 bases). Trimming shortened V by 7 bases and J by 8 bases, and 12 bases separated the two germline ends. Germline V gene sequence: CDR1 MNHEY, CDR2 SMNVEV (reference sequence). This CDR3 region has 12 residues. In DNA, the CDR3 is TGTGCCAGCATACCCCCGGGGGAGCCCCAGCATTTT. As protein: CASIPPGEPQHF.

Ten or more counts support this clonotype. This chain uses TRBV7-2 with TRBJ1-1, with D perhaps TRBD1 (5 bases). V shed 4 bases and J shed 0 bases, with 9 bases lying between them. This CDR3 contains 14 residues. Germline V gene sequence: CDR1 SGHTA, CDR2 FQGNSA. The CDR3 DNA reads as TGTGCCAGCAGCTGGGGACGTATGAACACTGAAGCTTTCTTT. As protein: CASSWGRMNTEAFF.

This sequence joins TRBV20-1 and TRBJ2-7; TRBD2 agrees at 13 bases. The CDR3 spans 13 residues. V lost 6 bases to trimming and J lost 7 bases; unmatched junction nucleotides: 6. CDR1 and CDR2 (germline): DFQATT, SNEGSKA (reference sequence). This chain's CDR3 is CSARTSGRGEQYF. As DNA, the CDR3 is TGCAGTGCCAGGACTAGCGGGAGAGGAGAGCAGTACTTC.

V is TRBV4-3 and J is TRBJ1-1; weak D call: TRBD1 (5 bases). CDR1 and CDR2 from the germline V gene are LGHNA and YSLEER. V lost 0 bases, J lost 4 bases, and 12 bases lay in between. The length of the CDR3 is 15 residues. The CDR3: CASSQELRGGTEAFF. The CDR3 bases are TGCGCCAGCAGCCAAGAGCTGAGGGGAGGCACTGAAGCTTTCTTT.

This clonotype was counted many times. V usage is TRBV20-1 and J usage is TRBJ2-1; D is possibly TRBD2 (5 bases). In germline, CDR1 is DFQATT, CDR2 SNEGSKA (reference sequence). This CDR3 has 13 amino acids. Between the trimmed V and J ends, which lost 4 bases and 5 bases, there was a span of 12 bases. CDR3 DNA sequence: TGCAGTGCTAAATCGGGGTTGAACAATGAGCAGTTCTTC. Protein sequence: CSAKSGLNNEQFF.

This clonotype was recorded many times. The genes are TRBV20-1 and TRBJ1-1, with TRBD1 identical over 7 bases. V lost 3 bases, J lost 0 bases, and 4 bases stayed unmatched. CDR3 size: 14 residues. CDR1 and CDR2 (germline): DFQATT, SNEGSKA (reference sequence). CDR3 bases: TGCAGTGCTAGGGGACAGATCATGAACACTGAAGCTTTCTTT. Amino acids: CSARGQIMNTEAFF.

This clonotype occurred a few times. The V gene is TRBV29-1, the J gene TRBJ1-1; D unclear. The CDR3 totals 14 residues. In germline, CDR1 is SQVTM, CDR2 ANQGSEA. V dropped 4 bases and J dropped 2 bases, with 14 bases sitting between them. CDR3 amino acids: CSVGGMGGNTEAFF. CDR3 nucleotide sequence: TGCAGCGTTGGAGGAATGGGTGGTAACACTGAAGCTTTCTTT. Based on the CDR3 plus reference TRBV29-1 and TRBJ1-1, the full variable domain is SAVISQKPSRDICQRGTSLTIQCQVDSQVTMMFWYRQQPGQSLTLIATANQGSEATYESGFVIDKFPISRPNLTFSTLTVSNMSPEDSSIYLCSVGGMGGNTEAFFGQGTRLTVV.

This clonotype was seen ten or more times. The CDR3, as DNA: TGTGCCAGCAGCGAAGCGGGGGCGAACTACGAGCAGTACTTC. Translating gives CASSEAGANYEQYF. This rearrangement joins TRBV9 to TRBJ2-7; 8 bases map to TRBD2. Germline lookup yields CDR1 SGDLS and CDR2 YYNGEE. The CDR3 runs 14 residues. V lost 3 bases, J lost 3 bases, and 5 bases stayed unmatched. The full variable domain, in which reference TRBV9 and TRBJ2-7 provide the parts outside the CDR3, is DSGVTQTPKHLITATGQRVTLRCSPRSGDLSVYWYQQSLDQGLQFLIQYYNGEERAKGNILERFSAQQFPDLHSELNLSSLELGDSALYFCASSEAGANYEQYFGPGTRLTVT.

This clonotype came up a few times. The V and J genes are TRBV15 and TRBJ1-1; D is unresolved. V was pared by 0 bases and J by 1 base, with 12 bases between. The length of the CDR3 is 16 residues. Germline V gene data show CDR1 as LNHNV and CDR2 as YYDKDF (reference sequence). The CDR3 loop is CATSRDMVLPNTEAFF. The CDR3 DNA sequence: TGTGCCACCAGCAGAGATATGGTACTCCCGAACACTGAAGCTTTCTTT.

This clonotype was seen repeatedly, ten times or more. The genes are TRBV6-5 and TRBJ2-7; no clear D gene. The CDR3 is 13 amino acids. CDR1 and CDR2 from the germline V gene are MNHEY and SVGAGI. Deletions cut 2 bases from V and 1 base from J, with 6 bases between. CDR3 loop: CASSYRASYEQYF. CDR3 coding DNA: TGTGCCAGCAGTTACAGGGCGTCCTACGAGCAGTACTTC.

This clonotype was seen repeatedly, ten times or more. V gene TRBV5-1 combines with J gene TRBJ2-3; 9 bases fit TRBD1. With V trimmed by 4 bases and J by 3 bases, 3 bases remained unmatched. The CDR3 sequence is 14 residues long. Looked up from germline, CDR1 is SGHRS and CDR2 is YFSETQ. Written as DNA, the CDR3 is TGCGCCAGCAGCACCGGACAGGGGACAGATACGCAGTATTTT. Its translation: CASSTGQGTDTQYF. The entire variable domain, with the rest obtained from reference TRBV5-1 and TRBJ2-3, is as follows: KAGVTQTPRYLIKTRGQQVTLSCSPISGHRSVSWYQQTPGQGLQFLFEYFSETQRNKGNFPGRFSGRQFSNSRSEMNVSTLELGDSALYLCASSTGQGTDTQYFGPGTRLTVL.

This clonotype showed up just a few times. The CDR3 DNA sequence: TGTGCCAGCAGCTTGGGTTTAGGGGATCAGCCCCAGCATTTT. Protein sequence: CASSLGLGDQPQHF. V and J are TRBV5-6 and TRBJ1-5; maybe TRBD1 (5 bases). Germline-derived CDR1 and CDR2 are SGHDT and YYEEEE. The CDR3 contains 14 residues. Trimming left V 0 bases short and J 5 bases short, with 9 bases between.

This CDR3 is CSARDRGRGNEQFF. For the CDR3, the DNA is TGCAGTGCTCGGGACAGGGGCCGAGGGAATGAGCAGTTCTTC. The V gene is TRBV20-1, the J gene TRBJ2-1; 10 bases match TRBD1. This CDR3 contains 14 residues. From germline, CDR1 is DFQATT and CDR2 SNEGSKA (reference sequence). V shed 5 bases, J shed 7 bases, and the junction held 8 bases outside the gene matches.

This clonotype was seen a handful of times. CDR3 DNA sequence: TGTGCCAGCGCCCTGGGGGGTACGAGCACTGAAGCTTTCTTT. Protein product: CASALGGTSTEAFF. V gene TRBV6-2 or TRBV6-3 combines with J gene TRBJ1-1, with a tentative D call TRBD1 (5 bases). The V gene lost 8 bases and the J gene lost 4 bases, with 17 bases spanning the gap. In germline, CDR1 is MNHEY, CDR2 SVGEGT. The CDR3 has 14 residues.

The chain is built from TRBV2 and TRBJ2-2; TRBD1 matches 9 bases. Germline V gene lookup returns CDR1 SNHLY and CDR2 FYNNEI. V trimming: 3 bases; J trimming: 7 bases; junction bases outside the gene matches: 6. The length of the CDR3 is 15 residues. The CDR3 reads CASSELGQGIGELFF. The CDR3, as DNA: TGTGCCAGCAGTGAGCTGGGACAGGGTATCGGGGAGCTGTTTTTT. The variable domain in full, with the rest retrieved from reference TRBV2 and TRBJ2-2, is EPEVTQTPSHQVTQMGQEVILRCVPISNHLYFYWYRQILGQKVEFLVSFYNNEISEKSEIFDDQFSVERPDGSNFTLKIRSTKLEDSAMYFCASSELGQGIGELFFGEGSRLTVL.

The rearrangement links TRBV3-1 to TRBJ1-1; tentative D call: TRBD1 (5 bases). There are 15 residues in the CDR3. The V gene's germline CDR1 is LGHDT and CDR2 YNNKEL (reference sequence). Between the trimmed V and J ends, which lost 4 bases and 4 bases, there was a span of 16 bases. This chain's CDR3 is CASSPRAGIGTEAFF. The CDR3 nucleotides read TGTGCCAGCAGCCCGCGGGCAGGGATCGGCACTGAAGCTTTCTTT.

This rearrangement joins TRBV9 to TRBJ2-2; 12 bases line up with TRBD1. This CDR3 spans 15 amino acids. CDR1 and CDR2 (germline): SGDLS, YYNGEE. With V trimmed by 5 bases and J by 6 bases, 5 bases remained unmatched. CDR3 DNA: TGTGCCAGCAGTGAGGGACAGGGGGCTTCCGGGGAGCTGTTTTTT. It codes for CASSEGQGASGELFF.